Reported below is one TCR beta chain. TCRdb passed the 5' RACE reads through MiXCR, listing each CDR3 protein once. The table includes roughly 1.6 million distinct CDR3 sequences, less than 40% detected once. The entry originates in a study of identical twins. The TCR originated in a newborn girl in good health. Sequenced sample: cord blood.

The CDR3 DNA follows: TGTGCCAGCAGTGAAAGGGGTAGCGGGGGCGCTTCCTACGAGCAGTACTTC. It is translated as CASSERGSGGASYEQYF. The V call is TRBV6-1, the J call TRBJ2-7; 9 bases are shared with TRBD2. Germline assignment: CDR1 MNHNS and CDR2 SASEGT. The CDR3 contains 17 residues. V lost 2 bases to trimming and J lost 1 base; unmatched junction nucleotides: 9.